The clone carrying this T cell receptor (beta chain) appeared a single time. Its cognate antigen is unknown. This specimen belongs to a study of immune cell composition in non-small cell lung cancer. Normal lung was sampled as far from the tumour as possible, at least 3 cm. Genomic DNA came from frozen unsorted single-cell suspensions. V lost 4 bases to trimming and J lost 4 bases, with 16 bases between them. CDR1 is SGHRS, CDR2 YFSETQ, per germline. CDR3 length equals 15 residues. Profiling relied on immunoSEQ multiplex PCR, and the TCRdb table lists in-frame clones only, not all of them. The sample includes around 6,500 clones, 67% of them seen just once. Findings of the study overall: Shared sequences between tumour-reactive and dominant in vivo clones were not proven. Tumour TCR-beta clonality was not significantly tied to smoking pack-years. Squamous carcinomas (approximately 80%) more often had tumour-associated clones >0.5% than adenocarcinomas (around 33%).

The genes are TRBV5-1 and TRBJ2-3, with a tentative D call TRBD1 (7 bases). Sequencing input: non-adjacent lung tissue. This TCR was recovered from a human donor with non-small cell lung cancer. CDR3 nucleotides: TGCGCCAGCAGCAAGGGGGCAGGGGAGGCAGATACGCAGTATTTT. It yields the protein CASSKGAGEADTQYF.